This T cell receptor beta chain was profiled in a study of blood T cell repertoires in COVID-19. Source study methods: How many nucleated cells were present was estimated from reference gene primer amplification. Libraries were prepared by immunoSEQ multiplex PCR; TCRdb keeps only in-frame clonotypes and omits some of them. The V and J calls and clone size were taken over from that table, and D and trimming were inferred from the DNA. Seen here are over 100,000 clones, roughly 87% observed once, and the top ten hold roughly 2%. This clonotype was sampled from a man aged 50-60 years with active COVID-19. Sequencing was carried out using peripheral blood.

The CDR3 sequence: CASSPREDGYTF. The CDR3 DNA reads as TGTGCCAGCTCACCCAGGGAGGACGGCTACACCTTC. The chain uses TRBV18 and TRBJ1-2; possibly TRBD1 for D (5 bases). CDR3 length: 12 residues. Germline V gene data show CDR1 as KGHSH and CDR2 as LQKENI. The V and J ends lost 3 bases and 8 bases respectively, with 10 bases between them.